The present T cell receptor (beta chain) was sequenced within a study of T cells in Graves' hyperthyroidism and ophthalmopathy. This clonotype was counted between two and nine times. Amplification of TCR beta CDR3 regions used RNA as the template. The HTBI primer set drove a first-round RT-PCR of the TCR CDR3. TCRdb reprocessed the multiplex PCR reads via MiXCR and lists one record per CDR3 protein. The sample lists about 500,000 distinct CDR3 sequences, approximately 49% seen once, with 44% in the top ten. Germline V gives CDR1 WNHNN, CDR2 SYGVQD (reference sequence). CDR3 length: 13 residues. V lost 6 bases and J lost 4; bases outside the gene matches: 4.

V gene TRBV10-1 combines with J gene TRBJ2-5; 8 nucleotides align to TRBD1. The TCR was taken from an adult woman with Graves' disease, either hyperthyroidism or ophthalmopathy (not recorded which). The specimen was peripheral blood or thyroid tissue (not recorded which). The CDR3 nucleotides read TGCGCCAGCAGCACCGGGACAGGAGAGACCCAGTACTTC. Its protein product is CASSTGTGETQYF.